The 20 T cell receptor beta chains below all came from one sample that was sequenced in a study of OX40 agonist ivuxolimab in advanced cancers. The method was immunoSEQ multiplex PCR; TCRdb's version includes in-frame clones alone and lacks a portion of them. The sample includes about 110,000 clones, around 93% of them seen just once. The starting material was CD4+ or CD8+ T cells sorted from blood, obtained in a trial of the OX40 agonist ivuxolimab. Receptors were obtained from an adult with an advanced solid tumor such as melanoma, head and neck, liver or kidney cancer.

DNA of the CDR3: TGCAGCGTTGTAGGGAACACCGGGGAGCTGTTTTTT. This sequence encodes CSVVGNTGELFF. This chain joins TRBV29-1 and TRBJ2-2; D is uncertain. The germline gives CDR1 SQVTM, CDR2 ANQGSEA. V gave up 4 bases and J gave up 1 base, with 4 bases separating them. CDR3 length equals 12 residues.

V usage is TRBV18 and J usage is TRBJ1-2, with D unresolved. CDR1 is KGHSH and CDR2 is LQKENI in the germline V gene. Trimming took 2 bases from V and 0 from J, leaving 10 bases between them. This CDR3 is built from 15 residues. CDR3 nucleotide sequence: TGTGCCAGCTCACCAGGTTCTGGAACTAACTATGGCTACACCTTC. As protein: CASSPGSGTNYGYTF.

The rearrangement uses TRBV5-1 and TRBJ2-1; possible D gene TRBD2, 6 bases. The V and J ends lost 5 bases and 3 bases respectively, with 12 bases between them. CDR3 length: 14 residues. Germline V lookup: CDR1 SGHRS, CDR2 YFSETQ. CDR3 in DNA: TGCGCCAGCAGAGGTGACGGGGGCTACAATGAGCAGTTCTTC. Its protein is CASRGDGGYNEQFF.

The chain carries TRBV5-4 and TRBJ1-1; possible D gene TRBD1, 6 bases. The CDR3 spans 15 residues. V was clipped by 2 bases and J by 4 bases, with 15 bases between them. CDR1 is SGHNT and CDR2 is YYREEE in the germline V gene (reference sequence). CDR3 DNA sequence: TGTGCCAGCAGCTTTAGAGACAGGTCTGTCACTGAAGCTTTCTTT. Residues: CASSFRDRSVTEAFF. Combining the CDR3 with reference TRBV5-4 and TRBJ1-1 gives the whole variable domain ETGVTQSPTHLIKTRGQQVTLRCSSQSGHNTVSWYQQALGQGPQFIFQYYREEENGRGNFPPRFSGLQFPNYSSELNVNALELDDSALYLCASSFRDRSVTEAFFGQGTRLTVV.

V and J are TRBV7-9 and TRBJ1-2; D is unresolved. Trimming took off 5 bases at V and 8 bases at J, with 12 bases between the two ends. Germline CDR1 reads SEHNR; CDR2 reads FQNEAQ (reference sequence). This CDR3 is built from 12 residues. The CDR3 spells CASSRPQSGYTF. In DNA, the CDR3 is TGTGCCAGCAGCCGACCGCAGTCCGGCTACACCTTC.

V and J are TRBV7-9 and TRBJ2-7; 9 bases map to TRBD1. Germline CDR1 and CDR2: SEHNR and FQNEAQ (reference sequence). The CDR3 runs to 14 residues. Trimming took 1 base from V and 6 from J; bases not matched to a gene: 4. The CDR3 is CASSLGQGVFEQYF. The DNA of the CDR3 is TGTGCCAGCAGCTTAGGACAGGGGGTCTTCGAGCAGTACTTC.

The V call is TRBV6-1, the J call TRBJ2-7; TRBD2 agrees at 10 bases. V gave up 6 bases and J gave up 6 bases; unmatched junction bases: 11. This CDR3 contains 15 residues. Looked up from germline, CDR1 is MNHNS and CDR2 is SASEGT. The CDR3 nucleotides are TGTGCCAGCAGGGGCCTAGCGGGAGAGACTGGCGAGCAGTACTTC. As protein: CASRGLAGETGEQYF.

J is TRBJ1-5 and V is TRBV18, with TRBD1 matching 10 bases. The J segment lost 6 bases and the V segment lost 5 bases, leaving 10 bases of the junction unmatched. This CDR3 spans 16 amino acids. Germline V CDR1 and CDR2: KGHSH, LQKENI. The CDR3 DNA reads TGTGCCAGCTCATTACGACAGGGGGCTGAAGGTCAGCCCCAGCATTTT. The encoded protein is CASSLRQGAEGQPQHF. Drawing the rest from reference TRBV18 and TRBJ1-5, the complete variable domain is NAGVMQNPRHLVRRRGQEARLRCSPMKGHSHVYWYRQLPEEGLKFMVYLQKENIIDESGMPKERFSAEFPKEGPSILRIQQVVRGDSAAYFCASSLRQGAEGQPQHFGDGTRLSIL.

The CDR3 nucleotides are TGTGCCAGCAGCTCCGGGCTCCGGGCAGATACGCAGTATTTT. This codes for CASSSGLRADTQYF. The chain links TRBV5-8 to TRBJ2-3; D uncertain. The length of the CDR3 is 14 residues. Germline-derived CDR1 and CDR2 are SGHTS and YDEGEE. Trimming shortened V by 3 bases and J by 4 bases, and 12 bases separated the two germline ends.

This chain links TRBV6-1 with TRBJ1-2, with D maybe TRBD1 (5 bases). This CDR3 has 18 residues. From germline, CDR1 is MNHNS and CDR2 SASEGT. Trimming removed 4 bases from V and 0 bases from J, with 21 bases in between. CDR3 in amino acids: CASSVSGTPYRSNYGYTF. The CDR3 region has the DNA TGTGCCAGCAGTGTTTCCGGGACCCCTTACCGTTCTAACTATGGCTACACCTTC.

This chain joins TRBV5-1 and TRBJ2-7; unclear D gene. The germline gives CDR1 SGHRS, CDR2 YFSETQ. This CDR3 contains 15 residues. V was pared by 0 bases and J by 6 bases, with 16 bases between. CDR3 DNA sequence: TGCGCCAGCAGCTTGGGGTCCACGCGGTTTCTCGAGCAGTACTTC. As protein: CASSLGSTRFLEQYF. The full variable domain, rest sourced from reference TRBV5-1 and TRBJ2-7, is KAGVTQTPRYLIKTRGQQVTLSCSPISGHRSVSWYQQTPGQGLQFLFEYFSETQRNKGNFPGRFSGRQFSNSRSEMNVSTLELGDSALYLCASSLGSTRFLEQYFGPGTRLTVT.

This clone was found once. The chain couples TRBV11-2 to TRBJ1-6, with a tentative D call TRBD1 (5 bases). The CDR3 sequence is 14 residues long. Germline V gene sequence: CDR1 SGHAT, CDR2 FQNNGV. V lost 3 bases to trimming and J lost 7 bases, with 10 bases between them. The CDR3 sequence is CASSFGGSNSPLHF. CDR3 DNA sequence: TGTGCCAGCAGCTTCGGGGGGTCGAATTCACCCCTCCACTTT.

The chain links TRBV7-9 to TRBJ2-1; D is perhaps TRBD2 (5 bases). Germline V gene sequence: CDR1 SEHNR, CDR2 FQNEAQ (reference sequence). The CDR3 runs to 17 residues. V was trimmed by 1 base and J by 0 bases, leaving 13 bases between them. CDR3 in DNA: TGTGCCAGCAGCTTAGGCCGGGATTTTAGCTCCTACAATGAGCAGTTCTTC. Its protein product is CASSLGRDFSSYNEQFF.

The table lists this clone with a count of one. This chain uses TRBV11-2 with TRBJ2-5, with D possibly TRBD2 on 6 matching bases. The CDR3 is 19 amino acids. The germline gives CDR1 SGHAT, CDR2 FQNNGV. Trimming cost V 5 bases and J 2 bases, with 27 bases left between them. The CDR3 DNA follows: TGTGCCAGCAGCCCAAAATCGTTCGGGGTTGGGACTCCTCAAGAGACCCAGTACTTC. Protein: CASSPKSFGVGTPQETQYF.

The table lists this clone with a count of one. V gene TRBV5-1 combines with J gene TRBJ1-4, with 9 bases that match TRBD1. Germline assignment: CDR1 SGHRS and CDR2 YFSETQ. Trimming cost V 5 bases and J 8 bases; bases outside gene matches: 10. This CDR3 is 15 amino acids long. The CDR3 DNA reads TGCGCCAGCAGGCTGGGGGGACAGGGAGGAGAAAAACTGTTTTTT. Translated, it gives CASRLGGQGGEKLFF.

This chain connects TRBV14 to TRBJ2-2; the D is unclear. V gave up 5 bases and J gave up 4 bases, with 8 bases separating them. The CDR3 runs 13 residues. Germline V gene lookup returns CDR1 SGHDN and CDR2 FVKESK. DNA for the CDR3: TGTGCCAGCAGCGTCGTCTTCACCGGGGAGCTGTTTTTT. Translating gives CASSVVFTGELFF. Using reference TRBV14 and TRBJ2-2 for the parts outside the CDR3, the full variable domain is EAGVTQFPSHSVIEKGQTVTLRCDPISGHDNLYWYRRVMGKEIKFLLHFVKESKQDESGMPNNRFLAERTGGTYSTLKVQPAELEDSGVYFCASSVVFTGELFFGEGSRLTVL.

This chain uses TRBV9 with TRBJ1-2; 7 bases match TRBD1. CDR1 is SGDLS, CDR2 YYNGEE, per germline. The CDR3 spans 16 residues. With V trimmed by 4 bases and J by 4 bases, 13 bases remained unmatched. The CDR3 DNA follows: TGTGCCAGCAGCACCGGGACAGTCCCACCGATCTATGGCTACACCTTC. As protein: CASSTGTVPPIYGYTF. Supplemented by reference TRBV9 and TRBJ1-2, the full variable domain reads DSGVTQTPKHLITATGQRVTLRCSPRSGDLSVYWYQQSLDQGLQFLIQYYNGEERAKGNILERFSAQQFPDLHSELNLSSLELGDSALYFCASSTGTVPPIYGYTFGSGTRLTVV.

V gene TRBV7-9 combines with J gene TRBJ1-1; D may be TRBD1 (5 bases). The CDR3 extends over 15 amino acids. Germline CDR1 is SEHNR and CDR2 is FQNEAQ (reference sequence). Trimming pared 10 bases from V and 4 bases from J, leaving 22 bases between. The CDR3 region has the DNA TGTGCCATCAACGGGGGGTCCCGTCCTTCCACTGAAGCTTTCTTT. Amino acids: CAINGGSRPSTEAFF.

This chain links TRBV5-5 with TRBJ2-6; no clear D. V lost 3 bases and J 3 bases, leaving 16 bases between the germline ends. The CDR3 is made up of 17 amino acids. CDR1 and CDR2 (germline): SGHKS, YYEKEE (reference sequence). Here the CDR3 reads CASSSTVPIGGANVLTF. The CDR3, as DNA: TGTGCCAGCAGCTCTACAGTGCCGATTGGTGGGGCCAACGTCCTGACTTTC.

This chain uses TRBV18 with TRBJ1-5; unclear D gene. CDR1 KGHSH and CDR2 LQKENI come from the germline V gene. The ends were cut back, 4 bases at V and 5 bases at J, with 9 bases in the middle. This CDR3 is built from 13 residues. CDR3 DNA sequence: TGTGCCAGCTCACAGGCCCAGGATCAGCCCCAGCATTTT. As protein: CASSQAQDQPQHF.